Following are 17 T cell receptor beta chains from one sample sequenced in a study of somatic mutations in cytotoxic T cells in rheumatoid arthritis. Produced via immunoSEQ multiplex PCR; TCRdb's table is partial and in-frame only. The top ten clones hold around 15% of a sample with under 20,000 clones, 81% of them seen once. The sample consisted of CD8+ T cells sorted from blood. The receptors were sampled from an adult with rheumatoid arthritis.

The V and J genes are TRBV2 and TRBJ2-3; D is uncertain. This CDR3 contains 16 residues. The germline V gene encodes CDR1 SNHLY and CDR2 FYNNEI. Deletions cut 1 base from V and 2 bases from J, with 13 bases between. CDR3 DNA sequence: TGTGCCAGCAGTGAAGAAGGTTTGGGTGACACAGATACGCAGTATTTT. It specifies CASSEEGLGDTDTQYF.

The chain has TRBV4-3 and TRBJ2-7; 11 nucleotides match TRBD2. The CDR3 consists of 17 residues. Losses at the gene ends were 0 bases for V and 5 bases for J; bases not matched to a gene: 9. The germline V gene has CDR1 LGHNA and CDR2 YSLEER. Here the CDR3 reads CASSQDTLAGGADEQYF. CDR3 coding DNA: TGCGCCAGCAGCCAAGATACCCTAGCGGGAGGAGCCGACGAGCAGTACTTC.

This clone was found once. This rearrangement joins TRBV5-6 to TRBJ2-3; D remains unclear. The germline V gene encodes CDR1 SGHDT and CDR2 YYEEEE. The CDR3 has 15 amino acids. The ends were cut back, 0 bases at V and 3 bases at J, with 11 bases in the middle. DNA of the CDR3: TGTGCCAGCAGCTTGGCGGTTGTGGGAACAGATACGCAGTATTTT. Translated: CASSLAVVGTDTQYF.

The chain combines TRBV28 with TRBJ1-3, with D uncertain. Between the trimmed V and J ends, which lost 5 bases and 2 bases, there was a span of 19 bases. The CDR3 is made up of 17 amino acids. CDR1 and CDR2 (germline): MDHEN, SYDVKM. CDR3 nucleotide sequence: TGTGCCAGCAGTCACATCATTCGGCTTGGAACTGGAAACACCATATATTTT. It is translated as CASSHIIRLGTGNTIYF.

This clone has only a few counts. CDR3 region: CAFRDAYYEQYF. The CDR3 bases are TGTGCCTTCCGGGACGCTTACTACGAGCAGTACTTC. The gene calls are TRBV30 and TRBJ2-7, with D perhaps given as TRBD1 or TRBD2 (5 bases each). Germline CDR1 and CDR2: GTSNPN and SVGIG (reference sequence). The CDR3 spans 12 residues. V lost 7 bases to trimming and J lost 3 bases, with 13 bases between them.

V and J are TRBV9 and TRBJ2-2; the D call may be TRBD1 or TRBD2 (5 bases each). V was trimmed by 4 bases and J by 0 bases, leaving 10 bases between them. Germline loops: CDR1 SGDLS, CDR2 YYNGEE. This CDR3 is 15 amino acids long. The CDR3 loop reads CASSIGTANTGELFF. The CDR3 nucleotides are TGTGCCAGCAGCATAGGGACGGCGAACACCGGGGAGCTGTTTTTT.

The rearrangement uses TRBV11-1 and TRBJ2-7; 10 nucleotides align to TRBD1. Per the germline V gene, CDR1 is SGHAT and CDR2 is FQDESV (reference sequence). This CDR3 has 14 amino acids. The V gene end was trimmed by 4 bases and the J gene end by 2 bases; junction bases not matched to a gene: 2. CDR3 in DNA: TGTGCCAGCAGCTATGGACAGGGGGCCTACGAGCAGTACTTC. Protein product: CASSYGQGAYEQYF.

J is TRBJ1-1 and V is TRBV11-1, with D possibly matching TRBD1 (5 bases). Germline V gene sequence: CDR1 SGHAT, CDR2 FQDESV (reference sequence). The CDR3 loop spans 16 amino acids. V was cut by 5 bases and J by 2 bases, with 18 bases left in between. The chain's CDR3 is CASSPQPGPPNTEAFF. The CDR3 DNA reads as TGTGCCAGCAGCCCTCAACCGGGACCACCCAACACTGAAGCTTTCTTT.

The chain links TRBV4-3 to TRBJ1-3; no clear D. Germline-derived CDR1 and CDR2 are LGHNA and YSLEER. The CDR3 consists of 15 residues. The V and J ends lost 0 bases and 3 bases respectively, with 9 bases between them. CDR3 bases: TGCGCCAGCAGCCAAGAGCGTATACTTGGAAACACCATATATTTT. This codes for CASSQERILGNTIYF.

The chain links TRBV28 to TRBJ2-3; D remains ambiguous. Germline assignment: CDR1 MDHEN and CDR2 SYDVKM. V was cut by 6 bases and J by 0 bases, with 7 bases left in between. The length of the CDR3 is 13 residues. CDR3 coding DNA: TGTGCCAGCAGCCCGGTTAGCACAGATACGCAGTATTTT. Amino acids: CASSPVSTDTQYF.

CDR3 sequence reads: CAWSGAAGVNYGYTF. Here the CDR3 DNA reads TGTGCCTGGAGTGGTGCGGCAGGGGTTAACTATGGCTACACCTTC. This chain uses TRBV30 with TRBJ1-2; maybe TRBD1 (6 bases). This CDR3 spans 15 amino acids. Per the germline V gene, CDR1 is GTSNPN and CDR2 is SVGIG (reference sequence). The ends were cut back, 1 base at V and 1 base at J, with 13 bases in the middle.

This chain uses TRBV7-3 with TRBJ2-1, with D possibly TRBD1 on 5 matching bases. The CDR3 loop spans 14 amino acids. The germline V and J ends were trimmed by 5 bases and 8 bases, with 16 bases remaining between them. Germline V lookup: CDR1 SGHTA, CDR2 FQGTGA. CDR3 sequence: CASSPGPDYDEQFF. The CDR3 DNA sequence: TGTGCCAGCAGCCCAGGGCCCGATTACGATGAGCAGTTCTTC.

The V call is TRBV4-3, the J call TRBJ1-4; 9 bases fit TRBD1. The V gene end was trimmed by 0 bases and the J gene end by 7 bases; junction bases not matched to a gene: 9. Germline V gene data show CDR1 as LGHNA and CDR2 as YSLEER. This CDR3 has 17 amino acids. This CDR3 is CASSQDPRGTGSEKLFF. The CDR3 nucleotides read TGCGCCAGCAGCCAAGACCCTCGCGGGACAGGGTCTGAAAAACTGTTTTTT.

This chain uses TRBV29-1 with TRBJ2-5, with D possibly being TRBD1 (5 bases). V was cut by 3 bases and J by 5 bases, with 19 bases left in between. The CDR3 has 15 amino acids. Germline CDR1 SQVTM, CDR2 ANQGSEA. CDR3 coding DNA: TGCAGCGTTGATGGGGCAGACGCGCTCGGGGAGACCCAGTACTTC. It yields the protein CSVDGADALGETQYF.

The rearrangement links TRBV27 to TRBJ2-6, with D possibly matching TRBD2 (6 bases). V lost 2 bases to trimming and J lost 10 bases, with 9 bases between them. CDR3 length: 13 residues. CDR1 and CDR2 from the germline V gene are MNHEY and SMNVEV (reference sequence). The CDR3: CASSLAGFNVLTF. The CDR3 bases are TGTGCCAGCAGTTTAGCGGGGTTTAACGTCCTGACTTTC.

The chain employs TRBV4-3 and TRBJ2-1, with TRBD2 identical over 7 bases. The germline V gene has CDR1 LGHNA and CDR2 YSLEER. The CDR3 totals 16 residues. With 0 bases clipped from V and 1 base from J, the junction kept 3 bases outside the gene matches. As DNA, the CDR3 is TGCGCCAGCAGCCAAGATGGGGGGGGATCCTACAATGAGCAGTTCTTC. It is translated as CASSQDGGGSYNEQFF.

This chain links TRBV4-3 with TRBJ2-7, with 7 positions matching TRBD1. V dropped 1 base and J dropped 2; count of bases not matched to a gene: 5. The CDR3 totals 15 residues. Germline V gene sequence: CDR1 LGHNA, CDR2 YSLEER. CDR3 bases: TGCGCCAGCAGCCAAGCGAAAACAGGGGCCTACGAGCAGTACTTC. This gives the protein CASSQAKTGAYEQYF.